This T cell receptor (beta chain) comes out of a study of shared clonotypes between healthy human individuals. This CDR3 comprises 12 residues. The V gene lost 0 bases and the J gene lost 10 bases, with 8 bases spanning the gap. CDR1 SNHLY and CDR2 FYNNEI come from the germline V gene. Assay used: immunoSEQ multiplex PCR; TCRdb lists only in-frame clones, some missing. Here the sample spans 660,000 or so clones, about 96% being singletons. Selected positively for CCR7 and CD45RO-negative, naive CD8 cells excluded terminally differentiated effector memory CD45RA+ cells. This clonotype was sampled from a woman under 40 in good health. This sequence joins TRBV2 and TRBJ2-3; D gene ambiguous. Input material: naive CD8+ T cells sorted from blood. CDR3 protein: CASSEARSAQYF. CDR3 nucleotide sequence: TGTGCCAGCAGTGAAGCACGTTCGGCGCAGTATTTT.